The subject of this entry is one TCR beta chain. This clonotype was detected many times. This receptor's antigen is unknown. Base qualities were left out, and no much larger clone turns up one base away. Systemically healthy Caucasian individuals from Russia, some 40 in total and aged about 6 to 100 years, were included as donors. Around 9.8 milliliters of peripheral blood were collected from each donor into EDTA-treated Vacutainer tubes. Ficoll-Paque density-gradient centrifugation was used to isolate PBMCs, with at least 6 million obtained per sample. Total RNA, at least 6 micrograms per sample, was extracted from PBMCs with Trizol reagent. For every donor, flow cytometry on a PBMC aliquot measured the percentage of naive CD45RAhigh/CD27high T cells. This sample is part of a study of blood T cells in healthy people across ages (dated by TCRdb to between 2014 and 2017). For the study in its entirety: In model experiments, template switching captured about one uniquely barcoded TCR beta cDNA molecule for every two T cells. Two additional independent replicas of 1 million unique cDNA reads from the same blood draw were analyzed for two donors (one aged 18 to 29 and one aged 80 or older). The donors were divided into four age groups: young (average around 15 years), middle-aged (almost 40), aged (approximately 62) and long-lived (more than 75). To avoid experimental bias, donors of different ages were distributed randomly across sequencing lanes. Using deep sequencing normalized with unique cDNA molecular identifiers, the study measured how TCR beta repertoire diversity changes with age. General study outcomes and caveats: Observed TCR beta diversity per million T cells fell roughly linearly with age, and a significant reduction was already apparent by age roughly 40. Because profiling used bulk unsorted PBMCs, naive and antigen-experienced compartments could not be compared conclusively. The CMV infection status of donors was not known, potentially confounding age-related changes in expanded clonotypes. The percentage of naive T cells measured by flow cytometry correlated strongly with observed TCR beta diversity. Estimates of total diversity based on one million sequenced T cells were regarded as lower bounds and as underestimates. Compared with the aged group, the long-lived group had more naive CD4+ T cells, fewer expanded clones and increased TCR diversity, suggesting age selection.

The protocol used for the library was 5' RACE. The instrument given in TCRdb is Illumina HiSeq 2500. A second PCR of roughly 7 to 12 cycles was performed with a sample-barcoded 5' primer and a J-beta primer mix. A unique molecular identifier was introduced onto each TCR beta cDNA molecule by a template-switch 5' adaptor carrying 12 random nucleotides. Each sample yielded at least 3 million CDR3-containing paired-end reads. The Mint cDNA synthesis kit, primed by a TRBC-specific oligonucleotide, was used to synthesize first-strand cDNA from all RNA. All cDNA was treated with uracil-DNA glycosylase and then went through a first 18-cycle PCR with the universal primers M1SS and BC2_uni_R. The published analysis was carried out like this. For normalization, 1 million high-quality reads, each with a distinct molecular identifier, were randomly selected from each sample. Instead of being binned into consensus sequences, reads with shared molecular identifiers were discarded. CDR3 identification, clonotype clustering and error correction used MiTCR with a Q25 quality threshold and the strictest error-elimination algorithm. A nonparametric unseen species model using Euler transformation provided a lower-bound estimate of total TCR beta diversity. TCRdb reanalyzed the raw reads on its own, using fastp at Q25 for trimming and MiXCR for clone calling, and kept in-frame beta chains. CDR3 protein sequences are deduplicated, and each keeps its most common genes and DNA. TCRdb, not the original authors, processed these V and J calls. The sample contains some 320,000 distinct CDR3 sequences, around 29% of them found a single time. 29% of the sample lies in the top ten.

CDR1 SGDLS and CDR2 YYNGEE were looked up in the germline V gene. Its CDR3 holds 13 amino acids, cysteine through phenylalanine. CDR3 DNA is the only sequence kept; it has 39 bases, read in frame from the first base. The V and J ends are trimmed by 0 bases and 8 bases, leaving 12 bases between them. Sequences were obtained from blood. This sequence uses TRBV9 and TRBJ2-7; a confident D gene designation cannot be given. The TCR sequence derives from a woman aged 70-85 years in good health. Here the CDR3 is given as CASSVAAEGQQYF. The sequence in DNA is TGTGCCAGCAGCGTAGCCGCCGAAGGACAGCAGTACTTC.